A single T cell receptor beta chain is shown here with its context. Its antigen remains unknown. The junction shows a germline mismatch at one end, possibly a read error. The data were taken from a study of metastatic and nonmetastatic thyroid tumors. Study context: Repertoire comparisons spanned blood and tumor or nodule tissue from malignant and benign thyroid patients. Overall study results and limits: As reported, TCR beta diversity in blood and tumor was significantly higher in malignant thyroid tumors than in benign nodules.

Per the study methods: Building a distant-metastasis classifier for papillary thyroid cancer drew on CDR3 differences across clinicopathological groups. TCRdb recomputed clones from the PCR reads via MiXCR. These V and J calls originate from TCRdb's pipeline instead of the authors' own analysis. This sample has under 25,000 clones, with about 20% found just once. Patients underwent thyroid surgery, and none had received any treatment before it. This TCR came from a female donor with papillary thyroid cancer or a benign thyroid nodule (not recorded which). Some clones in this sample may be carry-over from other donors' samples. The material sequenced was blood.

CDR3 loop: CASSSLAGGGTGEPFF. Written as DNA, the CDR3 is TGTGCCAGCAGCTCACTAGCGGGTGGAGGCACCGGGGAGCCGTTTTTT. This chain connects TRBV5-6 to TRBJ2-2, with TRBD2 identical over 9 bases. Germline loops: CDR1 SGHDT, CDR2 YYEEEE. CDR3 length: 16 residues.